These T cell receptor beta chains were read from a single sample in a study of blood T cell repertoires in COVID-19. The table came from immunoSEQ multiplex PCR; TCRdb's copy has only in-frame clones and leaves some out. This table has 250,000 to 350,000 clones, over 75% appearing once. The sample taken for sequencing was peripheral blood. The receptor set was obtained from a woman in her 50s with active or convalescent COVID-19. CDR3s include the opening cysteine and the closing phenylalanine or tryptophan. A D gene is named only where the DNA matches it firmly. Expanded clones are given a class, and other clones once, few, many or no size at all.

D: NA; J: TRBJ2-7; V: TRBV7-2; size: NA; CDR3: CASSLASVHTAYEQYF; DNA: TGTGCCAGCAGCTTAGCGTCGGTTCATACAGCCTACGAGCAGTACTTC
D: NA; J: TRBJ2-2; V: TRBV5-1; size: few; CDR3: CASSGQTNTGELFF; DNA: TGCGCCAGCAGTGGACAGACAAACACCGGGGAGCTGTTTTTT
D: NA; J: TRBJ2-3; V: TRBV6-2/TRBV6-3; size: NA; CDR3: CASSPGHRQTSDTQYF; DNA: TGTGCCAGCAGTCCCGGACACCGTCAAACGTCAGATACGCAGTATTTT
D: NA; J: TRBJ1-2; V: TRBV29-1; size: NA; CDR3: CSVEDQNGYTF; DNA: TGCAGCGTTGAAGACCAGAATGGCTACACCTTC
D: NA; J: TRBJ1-1; V: TRBV30; size: few; CDR3: CAWSVRETEAFF; DNA: TGTGCCTGGAGTGTAAGGGAGACTGAAGCTTTCTTT
D: TRBD1; J: TRBJ1-2; V: TRBV6-2/TRBV6-3; size: NA; CDR3: CASSTPRPNQGGLRTIGYTF; DNA: TGTGCCAGCAGTACCCCAAGACCGAACCAGGGGGGCCTTAGAACTATCGGCTACACCTTC
D: NA; J: TRBJ2-1; V: TRBV7-8; size: NA; CDR3: CASSYYLPGTPMGSYNEQFF; DNA: TGTGCCAGCAGCTACTATCTCCCCGGGACTCCCATGGGCTCCTACAATGAGCAGTTCTTC
D: NA; J: TRBJ1-6; V: TRBV7-9; size: NA; CDR3: CASSPRDGGGSPLHF; DNA: TGTGCCAGCAGCCCGCGGGACGGAGGAGGTTCCCCCCTCCACTTT
D: NA; J: TRBJ1-2; V: TRBV6-5; size: NA; CDR3: CASSYQGRTGGYTF; DNA: TGTGCCAGCAGTTATCAGGGGAGAACGGGTGGCTACACCTTC
D: TRBD1; J: TRBJ1-5; V: TRBV7-9; size: NA; CDR3: CASSPGTVNQPQHF; DNA: TGTGCCAGCAGCCCGGGGACAGTTAATCAGCCCCAGCATTTT
D: NA; J: TRBJ2-7; V: TRBV7-9; size: few; CDR3: CASSLGRGASHEQYF; DNA: TGTGCCAGCAGCTTAGGTCGGGGGGCGTCTCACGAGCAGTACTTC
D: TRBD2; J: TRBJ2-3; V: TRBV6-6; size: NA; CDR3: CASSRRTSGSPDTQYF; DNA: TGTGCCAGCAGTCGACGGACTAGCGGAAGTCCAGATACGCAGTATTTT
D: TRBD1; J: TRBJ1-6; V: TRBV5-1; size: NA; CDR3: CASSSRGPHNSPLHF; DNA: TGCGCCAGCAGTTCAAGGGGGCCTCATAATTCACCCCTCCACTTT
D: NA; J: TRBJ2-7; V: TRBV7-6; size: NA; CDR3: CASSLAVPPGEQYF; DNA: TGTGCCAGCAGCTTAGCGGTCCCACCGGGCGAGCAGTACTTC
D: NA; J: TRBJ1-1; V: TRBV19; size: NA; CDR3: CASKPGIPNTEAFF; DNA: TGTGCCAGTAAGCCAGGGATACCGAACACTGAAGCTTTCTTT
D: TRBD1; J: TRBJ1-5; V: TRBV6-2/TRBV6-3; size: many; CDR3: CASSPGTGGPQHF; DNA: TGTGCCAGCAGTCCCGGGACAGGGGGACCCCAGCATTTT